This TCR beta chain was identified in a study of shared clonotypes between healthy human individuals. Background on the study: The people who gave samples were a couple of women and a few men aged 18 to 49.

Trimming stripped 4 bases from V and 5 bases from J, with 11 bases between. CDR3 length: 14 residues. Germline CDR1 reads LGHNA; CDR2 reads YSLEER. Comments on this clone: Its antigen is currently unknown.

Study-level points and caveats: Only blood underwent sampling, and tissue repertoires likely differ.

Researchers divided each subset's genomic DNA evenly across several immunoSEQ plates. Sequenced by immunoSEQ multiplex PCR; TCRdb stores in-frame clones only, minus some. The table has about 1.5 million clones, around 98% seen once. CD45RA+ naive and CD45RA-negative memory subsets were separated from CD4+ cells. The receptor was isolated from a man aged 25 to 40 in good health. This chain joins TRBV4-3 and TRBJ2-2; TRBD2 might be the D (5 bases). The sequencing sample was made of naive CD4+ T cells sorted from blood. Noted subset: CD45RA+ positively selected. The DNA for the CDR3 is TGCGCCAGCAGCCGCGAGGGCTATACCGGGGAGCTGTTTTTT. This translates into CASSREGYTGELFF.